This T cell receptor (beta chain) comes out of a study of chemoradiotherapy in HPV16-positive cancers. Germline lookup yields CDR1 MRHNA and CDR2 SNTAGT. CDR3 length: 15 residues. Trimming removed 2 bases at V and 4 bases at J, with 12 bases between. Clones were read by immunoSEQ multiplex PCR, and TCRdb kept only the in-frame ones, dropping some. Of roughly 19,000 clones in the sample, around 84% were seen once. The sample consisted of blood, taken from a patient who underwent chemoradiotherapy. The genes are TRBV6-4 and TRBJ2-1; tentative D call: TRBD1 (8 bases). This sequence originates from a human donor with HPV-associated anogenital cancer. The CDR3 bases are TGTGCCAGCAGTGACAACAGGGGGGGGTACAATGAGCAGTTCTTC. Protein: CASSDNRGGYNEQFF.